This is a list of T cell receptor beta chains from one sample in a study of T-cell memory formation after mild COVID-19. Via MiXCR, TCRdb re-called the 5' RACE reads, giving one row per CDR3 protein. The sample lists roughly 340,000 distinct CDR3 sequences; approximately 15% were seen once. Specimen: PBMCs or a T cell subset sorted from them (not recorded which). The receptors were sampled from a man aged 18 to 30 who had mild COVID-19 (a few samples of this study predate the infection). Cell type and time point are not known. CDR3s include the opening cysteine and the closing phenylalanine or tryptophan. The D gene is left open where the match is weak. Size is stated for part of the rows, as once, few or many counts, or as a class when the clone is expanded.

j_call,clone_size,d_call,v_call,cdr3_aa,cdr3_nt
TRBJ1-1,-,-,TRBV7-9,CASSLPRDNTEAFF,TGTGCCAGCAGCTTACCCCGGGACAACACTGAAGCTTTCTTT
TRBJ2-3,few,-,TRBV11-3,CASSLGRSDTQYF,TGTGCCAGCAGCTTAGGAAGGTCAGATACGCAGTATTTT
TRBJ1-1,-,-,TRBV7-9,CASSPGIVAEAFF,TGTGCCAGCAGCCCCGGGATAGTCGCTGAAGCTTTCTTT
TRBJ2-2,few,-,TRBV20-1,CSARGMGRSYTGELFF,TGCAGTGCTAGAGGGATGGGCAGGTCCTACACCGGGGAGCTGTTTTTT
TRBJ2-5,few,TRBD1,TRBV18,CASSPLTGPGETQYF,TGTGCCAGCTCACCTTTGACAGGGCCAGGGGAGACCCAGTACTTC
TRBJ1-1,few,-,TRBV11-2,CASSLGGGLAFF,TGTGCCAGCAGCTTAGGGGGGGGCCTAGCTTTCTTT
TRBJ2-5,few,-,TRBV29-1,CSVVPSSARYQETQYF,TGCAGCGTTGTACCCTCCTCCGCACGGTACCAAGAGACCCAGTACTTC
TRBJ1-3,few,TRBD1,TRBV3-1,CASSQGGQVPGNTIYF,TGTGCCAGCAGCCAGGGAGGACAGGTTCCTGGAAACACCATATATTTT
TRBJ2-4,-,TRBD1,TRBV6-6,CASSPGTEAAKNIQYF,TGTGCCAGCAGTCCCGGGACAGAAGCAGCCAAAAACATTCAGTACTTC
TRBJ1-1,few,TRBD1,TRBV4-3,CASSQTTGVGEAFF,TGCGCCAGCAGCCAAACCACAGGGGTAGGGGAAGCTTTCTTT
TRBJ1-6,-,-,TRBV7-9,CASSPTPGGASSPLHF,TGTGCCAGCAGCCCTACACCGGGAGGGGCGAGTTCACCCCTCCACTTT
TRBJ2-5,-,-,TRBV5-1,CASSLVLDQETQYF,TGCGCCAGCAGCTTGGTACTAGATCAGGAGACCCAGTACTTC
TRBJ1-2,-,-,TRBV6-2/TRBV6-3,CASRSRAANYGYTF,TGTGCCAGCAGATCGCGGGCCGCTAACTATGGCTACACCTTC
TRBJ2-7,-,-,TRBV5-6,CASSLGRRYEQYF,TGTGCCAGCAGCTTGGGACGGCGGTACGAGCAGTACTTC
TRBJ2-2,-,-,TRBV6-6,CASSYGANTGELFF,TGTGCCAGCAGTTACGGGGCTAACACCGGGGAGCTGTTTTTT
TRBJ2-1,-,TRBD2,TRBV7-2,CASSFTRGGYEQFF,TGTGCCAGCAGCTTTACCCGGGGGGGCTATGAGCAGTTCTTC
TRBJ1-6,few,-,TRBV7-6,CASSLGGNNSPLHF,TGTGCCAGCAGCTTAGGGGGTAATAATTCACCCCTCCACTTT
TRBJ2-7,few,-,TRBV4-2,CASSQDRGPYEQYF,TGTGCCAGCAGCCAAGACAGGGGTCCCTACGAGCAGTACTTC
TRBJ2-5,few,-,TRBV29-1,CSVRRGGPETQYF,TGCAGCGTCAGGAGGGGGGGCCCGGAGACCCAGTACTTC
TRBJ2-4,few,TRBD1,TRBV28,CASSWDRVQYF,TGTGCCAGCAGTTGGGACAGGGTTCAGTACTTC